The entry below describes one TCR beta chain. This sample stems from a study of OX40 agonist ivuxolimab in advanced cancers. V shed 3 bases, J shed 8 bases, and the junction held 10 bases outside the gene matches. The CDR3 sequence is 15 residues long. From germline, CDR1 is SGHNT and CDR2 YYREEE (reference sequence). The method was immunoSEQ multiplex PCR; TCRdb's version includes in-frame clones alone and lacks a portion of them. This table holds some 44,000 clones, about four fifths found once. The receptor's source is an adult with an advanced solid tumor such as melanoma, head and neck, liver or kidney cancer. The chain couples TRBV5-4 to TRBJ1-2; TRBD1 matches 10 bases. The source material was CD4+ or CD8+ T cells sorted from blood, sampled in a trial of the OX40 agonist ivuxolimab. The DNA for the CDR3 is TGTGCCAGCAGCTATTCGACAGGGGGCGCTGGAGGCTACACCTTC. This gives the protein CASSYSTGGAGGYTF.